Listed here are 25 T cell receptor beta chains from one sample, sequenced in a study of long-term antiretroviral therapy in people with HIV (dated by TCRdb to between 2021 and 2024). The immunoSEQ hsTCRB v3.0 assay was used at survey level resolution to sequence the TRB variable region. The clones in this table, taken by TCRdb from immuneACCESS, are in-frame only. Not every clone is retained; where verified, under half of the shortfall comes from an unresolved V gene, and the cause of the rest is unknown. The sample table records some 20,000 clones; roughly 87% of these occur just once. Clones ranked in the top ten supply over 4% of the sample. Sequenced material: unsorted PBMCs, taken 2.1 years after starting antiretroviral therapy. Receptors were obtained from a man aged 18 to 30 with HIV.

This chain connects TRBV19 to TRBJ2-7; 8 bases fit TRBD1. The junction had 5 bases not matched to a gene; V was cut back by 6 bases and J by 1 base. This CDR3 has 14 amino acids. Germline V CDR1 and CDR2: LNHDA, SQIVND (reference sequence). CDR3 sequence: CASRMTGVSYEQYF. The DNA for the CDR3 is TGTGCCAGTAGAATGACAGGGGTATCCTACGAGCAGTACTTC.

The chain recombines TRBV2 with TRBJ1-1, with D uncertain. Germline V gene sequence: CDR1 SNHLY, CDR2 FYNNEI. This CDR3 spans 12 amino acids. V gave up 4 bases and J gave up 1 base, with 4 bases separating them. The CDR3 sequence: CASSVWNTEAFF. The DNA of the CDR3 is TGTGCCAGCAGTGTATGGAACACTGAAGCTTTCTTT.

The chain combines TRBV11-2 with TRBJ1-1, with D hard to call. The CDR3 sequence is 11 residues long. The germline gives CDR1 SGHAT, CDR2 FQNNGV. V was pared by 6 bases and J by 0 bases, with 2 bases between. The CDR3: CASSLNTEAFF. The DNA of the CDR3 is TGTGCCAGCAGTTTGAACACTGAAGCTTTCTTT.

This chain connects TRBV11-2 to TRBJ1-2; D gene unclear. Germline V CDR1 and CDR2: SGHAT, FQNNGV. V was shortened by 3 bases and J by 6 bases, with 11 bases between the two germline ends. This CDR3 region has 13 residues. The CDR3 bases are TGTGCCAGCAGCTTGGCCCCACCGGATGGCTACACCTTC. This translates into CASSLAPPDGYTF. The full variable domain, completed using reference TRBV11-2 and TRBJ1-2, is EAGVAQSPRYKIIEKRQSVAFWCNPISGHATLYWYQQILGQGPKLLIQFQNNGVVDDSQLPKDRFSAERLKGVDSTLKIQPAKLEDSAVYLCASSLAPPDGYTFGSGTRLTVV.

This chain links TRBV6-6 with TRBJ1-5; 8 bases map to TRBD1. From germline, CDR1 is MNHNY and CDR2 SVGAGI (reference sequence). The CDR3 has 15 amino acids. Unmatched junction bases numbered 11, after V lost 7 bases and J lost 6 bases. CDR3 sequence: CASTPEDRAFQPQHF. The CDR3 DNA follows: TGTGCCAGCACCCCCGAGGACAGGGCTTTTCAGCCCCAGCATTTT.

The V gene is TRBV6-5, the J gene TRBJ2-7, with D unclear. The CDR3 consists of 13 residues. Germline loops: CDR1 MNHEY, CDR2 SVGAGI. V lost 8 bases and J lost 0, with 11 bases in between. Written as DNA, the CDR3 is TGTGCCAGCGGAGACCCAAGCTCCTACGAGCAGTACTTC. Its translation: CASGDPSSYEQYF.

The chain couples TRBV19 to TRBJ1-5, with a weak D call TRBD1 (5 bases). CDR1 LNHDA and CDR2 SQIVND come from the germline V gene (reference sequence). The CDR3 contains 13 residues. The germline V and J ends were trimmed by 7 bases and 3 bases, with 10 bases remaining between them. The CDR3 DNA is TGTGCCAGTATGGACACCTACAATCAGCCCCAGCATTTT. Translating gives CASMDTYNQPQHF.

The chain joins TRBV19 to TRBJ1-2, with 9 bases fitting TRBD1. In germline, CDR1 is LNHDA, CDR2 SQIVND (reference sequence). This CDR3 has 14 residues. Trimming at V came to 4 bases and at J to 3 bases, leaving 3 bases not matched to a gene. CDR3 DNA: TGTGCCAGTAGTACCCGACAGGGGGACTATGGCTACACCTTC. Protein product: CASSTRQGDYGYTF.

This clone has only a few counts. The DNA for the CDR3 is TGTGCCAGCAGCCTAACAACAGTAATCGGGGAGCTGTTTTTT. Translating gives CASSLTTVIGELFF. The rearrangement uses TRBV7-2 and TRBJ2-2; D is undetermined. CDR1 and CDR2 from the germline V gene are SGHTA and FQGNSA. The CDR3 runs to 14 residues. Between the trimmed V and J ends, which lost 5 bases and 7 bases, there was a span of 14 bases.

This chain links TRBV14 with TRBJ2-7; TRBD1 aligns across 9 bases. The CDR3 consists of 14 residues. V trimming: 1 base; J trimming: 6 bases; junction bases outside the gene matches: 4. Germline values: CDR1 SGHDN, CDR2 FVKESK. This CDR3 is CASSQGQGGFEQYF. The CDR3 region has the DNA TGTGCCAGCAGCCAAGGACAGGGGGGGTTCGAGCAGTACTTC. The full variable domain, its missing parts supplied by reference TRBV14 and TRBJ2-7, is EAGVTQFPSHSVIEKGQTVTLRCDPISGHDNLYWYRRVMGKEIKFLLHFVKESKQDESGMPNNRFLAERTGGTYSTLKVQPAELEDSGVYFCASSQGQGGFEQYFGPGTRLTVT.

The CDR3 sequence is CASSIGGYEQYF. The DNA of the CDR3 is TGTGCCAGTAGTATTGGGGGTTACGAGCAGTACTTC. The chain recombines TRBV19 with TRBJ2-7, with D perhaps assigned TRBD1 or TRBD2 (5 bases each). The CDR3 is made up of 12 amino acids. V shed 3 bases and J shed 4 bases, with 7 bases lying between them. Germline CDR1 is LNHDA and CDR2 is SQIVND (reference sequence).

The rearrangement links TRBV5-5 to TRBJ1-4, with a weak D call TRBD1 (6 bases). V was cut by 4 bases and J by 8 bases, with 18 bases left in between. The CDR3 sequence is 15 residues long. Germline V gene lookup returns CDR1 SGHKS and CDR2 YYEKEE (reference sequence). CDR3 bases: TGTGCCAGCAGCCCCGGGACACTTAGTCGGGAAAAACTGTTTTTT. This sequence encodes CASSPGTLSREKLFF. The full variable domain, completed using reference TRBV5-5 and TRBJ1-4, is DAGVTQSPTHLIKTRGQQVTLRCSPISGHKSVSWYQQVLGQGPQFIFQYYEKEERGRGNFPDRFSARQFPNYSSELNVNALLLGDSALYLCASSPGTLSREKLFFGSGTQLSVL.

This clone occurred once. This chain links TRBV5-6 with TRBJ2-7; D may be TRBD2 (5 bases). Germline values: CDR1 SGHDT, CDR2 YYEEEE. Deletions cut 1 base from V and 3 bases from J, with 11 bases between. This CDR3 is 14 amino acids long. The CDR3, as DNA: TGTGCCAGCAGCTTGTCGGGGAGCCTCTACGAGCAGTACTTC. It encodes CASSLSGSLYEQYF.

The chain joins TRBV7-2 to TRBJ2-3; D perhaps matches TRBD2 (6 bases). The CDR3 spans 14 residues. Trimming took 1 base from V and 6 from J, leaving 11 bases between them. CDR1 and CDR2 from the germline V gene are SGHTA and FQGNSA. CDR3 amino acids: CASSLVRREDTQYF. The CDR3 DNA follows: TGTGCCAGCAGCTTAGTCCGGAGGGAGGATACGCAGTATTTT.

The genes are TRBV19 and TRBJ1-1, with a weak D call TRBD1 (6 bases). The V gene lost 5 bases and the J gene lost 3 bases, with 13 bases spanning the gap. The germline V gene has CDR1 LNHDA and CDR2 SQIVND (reference sequence). The CDR3 loop spans 14 amino acids. The CDR3 loop reads CASSGGGSHTEAFF. Here the CDR3 DNA reads TGTGCCAGTAGTGGCGGGGGCTCTCACACTGAAGCTTTCTTT.

The chain carries TRBV9 and TRBJ2-7; 8 bases agree with TRBD1. CDR1 SGDLS and CDR2 YYNGEE come from the germline V gene. The V segment lost 3 bases and the J segment 5 bases; nucleotides outside the gene matches: 10. The CDR3 loop spans 15 amino acids. The CDR3 is CASSGGGQGSDEQYF. CDR3 DNA sequence: TGTGCCAGCAGCGGGGGCGGACAGGGTTCGGACGAGCAGTACTTC.

This chain joins TRBV4-3 and TRBJ1-4, with a possible D match to TRBD1 (6 bases). Deletions cut 0 bases from V and 7 bases from J, with 9 bases between. The CDR3 contains 14 residues. The germline V gene encodes CDR1 LGHNA and CDR2 YSLEER. The DNA for the CDR3 is TGCGCCAGCAGCCAAGAGAGAGGGGGTGAAAAACTGTTTTTT. It is translated as CASSQERGGEKLFF.

This clone occurred once. The chain is built from TRBV4-3 and TRBJ2-1; 10 bases match TRBD2. After removal of 7 bases from V and 6 bases from J, the junction contained 9 bases not matched to a gene. The CDR3 loop spans 15 amino acids. The germline CDR1 and CDR2 sequences are LGHNA and YSLEER. CDR3 nucleotide sequence: TGCGCCAGCACAATATCTAGCGGGAGAACCAATGAGCAGTTCTTC. Translating gives CASTISSGRTNEQFF.

The V gene is TRBV9, the J gene TRBJ1-1; possible D gene TRBD1, 5 bases. The V and J ends lost 2 bases and 8 bases respectively, with 13 bases between them. Per germline, CDR1 SGDLS and CDR2 YYNGEE. The CDR3 length is 13 residues. CDR3 protein: CASSVRTGAEAFF. The CDR3, as DNA: TGTGCCAGCAGCGTCCGAACCGGGGCCGAAGCTTTCTTT. Full variable domain (rest looked up from reference TRBV9 and TRBJ1-1): DSGVTQTPKHLITATGQRVTLRCSPRSGDLSVYWYQQSLDQGLQFLIQYYNGEERAKGNILERFSAQQFPDLHSELNLSSLELGDSALYFCASSVRTGAEAFFGQGTRLTVV.

The rearrangement links TRBV7-8 to TRBJ2-6; the D gene could be TRBD1 or TRBD2 (6 bases each). CDR3 length: 19 residues. Trimming stripped 4 bases from V and 0 bases from J, with 19 bases between. Germline CDR1 and CDR2: SGHVS and FQNEAQ. CDR3 protein: CASSSRGGGMSSGANVLTF. CDR3 nucleotide sequence: TGTGCCAGCAGCTCAAGAGGGGGAGGTATGAGCTCTGGGGCCAACGTCCTGACTTTC.

The chain employs TRBV7-6 and TRBJ1-3; possible D gene TRBD1, 5 bases. The CDR3 covers 15 residues. V shed 4 bases and J shed 1 base, with 11 bases lying between them. Per the germline V gene, CDR1 is SGHVS and CDR2 is FNYEAQ. CDR3 sequence reads: CASSSGRGSGNTIYF. The CDR3 region has the DNA TGTGCCAGCAGCTCCGGGCGGGGGTCTGGAAACACCATATATTTT.

The chain employs TRBV6-5 and TRBJ1-2; unclear D gene. Trimming removed 0 bases at V and 0 bases at J, with 5 bases between. The length of the CDR3 is 14 residues. CDR1 is MNHEY, CDR2 SVGAGI, per germline. The CDR3 DNA reads as TGTGCCAGCAGTTACTCGATCGCTAACTATGGCTACACCTTC. Translation gives CASSYSIANYGYTF.

The chain is built from TRBV6-6 and TRBJ1-1; no reliable D call. Germline V gene data show CDR1 as MNHNY and CDR2 as SVGAGI (reference sequence). Trimming shortened V by 6 bases and J by 0 bases, and 5 bases separated the two germline ends. This CDR3 has 12 amino acids. CDR3 loop: CASSPLNTEAFF. CDR3 DNA sequence: TGTGCCAGCAGCCCTTTGAACACTGAAGCTTTCTTT.

The V call is TRBV6-5, the J call TRBJ2-7; 8 bases map to TRBD2. Unmatched junction bases numbered 6, after V lost 2 bases and J lost 0 bases. Germline V lookup: CDR1 MNHEY, CDR2 SVGAGI. CDR3 length equals 16 residues. In DNA, the CDR3 is TGTGCCAGCAGTTACCGTCCGGGGGGGAGCTCCTACGAGCAGTACTTC. Translating it yields CASSYRPGGSSYEQYF.

The chain uses TRBV4-3 and TRBJ2-4; no firm D call. From germline, CDR1 is LGHNA and CDR2 YSLEER. The CDR3 extends over 17 amino acids. V shed 0 bases and J shed 1 base, with 13 bases lying between them. CDR3 residues: CASSQDLGRRAKNIQYF. CDR3 sequence (DNA): TGCGCCAGCAGCCAAGATCTGGGCAGGCGGGCCAAAAACATTCAGTACTTC.